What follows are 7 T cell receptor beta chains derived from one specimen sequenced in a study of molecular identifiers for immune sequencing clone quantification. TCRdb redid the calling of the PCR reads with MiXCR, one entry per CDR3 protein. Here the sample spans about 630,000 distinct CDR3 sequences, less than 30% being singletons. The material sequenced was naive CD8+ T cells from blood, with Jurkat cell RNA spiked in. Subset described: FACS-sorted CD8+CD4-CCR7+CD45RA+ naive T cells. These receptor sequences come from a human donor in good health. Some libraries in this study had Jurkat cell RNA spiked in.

This CDR3 reads CASINPEKINTEAFF. The CDR3 DNA reads as TGTGCCAGCATTAACCCCGAAAAAATCAACACTGAAGCTTTCTTT. The chain combines TRBV27 with TRBJ1-1; D is unclear. From germline, CDR1 is MNHEY and CDR2 SMNVEV (reference sequence). The CDR3 spans 15 residues. The V gene lost 7 bases and the J gene lost 2 bases, with 17 bases spanning the gap.

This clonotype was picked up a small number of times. This chain's CDR3 is CASSTLQPQHF. CDR3 nucleotide sequence: TGTGCCAGCAGTACTTTACAGCCCCAGCATTTT. The rearrangement joins TRBV28 to TRBJ1-5; no definite D call. Trimming pared 5 bases from V and 7 bases from J, leaving 6 bases between. CDR1 and CDR2 from the germline V gene are MDHEN and SYDVKM. The CDR3 totals 11 residues.

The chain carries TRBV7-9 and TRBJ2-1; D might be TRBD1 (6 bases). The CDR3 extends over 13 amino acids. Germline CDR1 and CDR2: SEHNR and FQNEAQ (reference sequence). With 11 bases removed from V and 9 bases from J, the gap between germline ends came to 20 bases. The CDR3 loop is CAASRRGGSEQFF. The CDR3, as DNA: TGTGCCGCCTCTCGCAGGGGTGGCAGTGAGCAGTTCTTC.

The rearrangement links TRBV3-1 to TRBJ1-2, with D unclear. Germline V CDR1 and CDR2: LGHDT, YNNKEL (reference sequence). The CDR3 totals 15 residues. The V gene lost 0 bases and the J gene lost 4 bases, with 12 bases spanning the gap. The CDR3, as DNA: TGTGCCAGCAGCCAAGACGTTCTAGCGCTCTATGGCTACACCTTC. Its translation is CASSQDVLALYGYTF.

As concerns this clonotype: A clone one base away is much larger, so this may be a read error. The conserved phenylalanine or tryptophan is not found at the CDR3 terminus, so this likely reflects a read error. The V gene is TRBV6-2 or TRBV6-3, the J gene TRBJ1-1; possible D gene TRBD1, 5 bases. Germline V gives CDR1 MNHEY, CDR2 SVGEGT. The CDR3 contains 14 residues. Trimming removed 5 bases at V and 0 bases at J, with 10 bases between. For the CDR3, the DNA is TGTGCCAGCAGTGAGACAGCCATGAACACTGAAGCTTTCATT. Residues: CASSETAMNTEAFI.

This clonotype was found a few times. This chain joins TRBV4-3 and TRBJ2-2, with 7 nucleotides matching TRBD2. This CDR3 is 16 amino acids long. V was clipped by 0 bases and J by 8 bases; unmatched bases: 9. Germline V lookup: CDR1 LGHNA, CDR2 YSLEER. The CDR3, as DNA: TGCGCCAGCAGCCAAGATTTCTGGGGGGGTGCGGGGGAGCTGTTTTTT. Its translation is CASSQDFWGGAGELFF.

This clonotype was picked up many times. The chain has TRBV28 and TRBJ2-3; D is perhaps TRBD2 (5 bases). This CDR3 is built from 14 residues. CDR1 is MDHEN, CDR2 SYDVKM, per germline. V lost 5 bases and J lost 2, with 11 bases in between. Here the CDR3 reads CASSPSGVTDTQYF. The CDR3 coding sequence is TGTGCCAGCAGTCCAAGCGGAGTCACAGATACGCAGTATTTT.